The next 10 T cell receptor beta chains were all read from a single sample in a study of T cells in Graves' hyperthyroidism and ophthalmopathy. Regions amplified from RNA transcripts were the TCR beta CDR3 regions. HTBI primers were the set used in a first-round RT-PCR of the TCR CDR3. TCRdb passed the multiplex PCR reads through MiXCR, listing each CDR3 protein once. The sample has more than 350,000 distinct CDR3 sequences; around 15% are singletons. Sequenced sample: blood. These TCRs come from a woman aged 55-69 years with Graves' ophthalmopathy.

A remark on this clonotype: The junction departs from the called germline gene at one end, perhaps through a read error. The chain is built from TRBV5-1 and TRBJ2-3; TRBD2 matches at 9 bases. The CDR3 has 15 residues. Germline V lookup: CDR1 SGHRS, CDR2 YFSETQ. The CDR3 loop reads CASSRTSARTGTQYF. Here the CDR3 DNA reads TGCGCCAGCTCGAGGACTAGCGCTAGGACAGGTACGCAGTATTTT.

This clonotype has ten or more counts. This chain uses TRBV20-1 with TRBJ2-7; the match to TRBD2 covers 7 bases. After removal of 6 bases from V and 0 bases from J, the junction contained 11 bases not matched to a gene. The CDR3 totals 15 residues. Germline CDR1 is DFQATT and CDR2 is SNEGSKA (reference sequence). DNA for the CDR3: TGCAGTGCCCACGACGCGGGGGTGAACTCCTACGAGCAGTACTTC. Translation gives CSAHDAGVNSYEQYF.

This clonotype was picked up many times. The CDR3 here is CASSSPSGRSSYNEQFF. As DNA, the CDR3 is TGTGCCAGCAGCTCCCCGAGCGGGAGGTCGTCCTACAATGAGCAGTTCTTC. The chain recombines TRBV27 with TRBJ2-1, with 9 bases identical to TRBD2. The length of the CDR3 is 17 residues. Looked up from germline, CDR1 is MNHEY and CDR2 is SMNVEV (reference sequence). V shed 6 bases, J shed 1 base, and the junction held 10 bases outside the gene matches.

The CDR3 DNA is TGCAGTGCTGACGGACGAGATTTTACGCAGTATTTT. As protein: CSADGRDFTQYF. J is TRBJ2-3 and V is TRBV20-1, with no clear D. The CDR3 is made up of 12 amino acids. The ends were cut back, 5 bases at V and 8 bases at J, with 14 bases in the middle. The germline V gene encodes CDR1 DFQATT and CDR2 SNEGSKA (reference sequence).

The table lists this clonotype with many counts. This sequence joins TRBV6-2 or TRBV6-3 and TRBJ2-2; 12 bases line up with TRBD2. This CDR3 is 16 amino acids long. The V gene's germline CDR1 is MNHEY and CDR2 SVGEGT. The J segment lost 6 bases and the V segment lost 6 bases, leaving 8 bases of the junction unmatched. This CDR3 reads CASRPTSGRTAGELFF. The CDR3 region has the DNA TGTGCCAGCAGACCAACTAGCGGGAGGACGGCCGGGGAGCTGTTTTTT.

Many counts were recorded for this clonotype. This chain connects TRBV27 to TRBJ2-1; 10 bases agree with TRBD1. This CDR3 spans 15 amino acids. Unmatched junction bases numbered 10, after V lost 5 bases and J lost 9 bases. Germline V gene data show CDR1 as MNHEY and CDR2 as SMNVEV (reference sequence). The CDR3 DNA reads TGTGCCAGCAGTCGTCCGGGACAGGGGTCAGGTGAGCAGTTCTTC. The encoded protein is CASSRPGQGSGEQFF.

This clonotype showed up many times. The chain joins TRBV5-1 to TRBJ2-5; 8 bases agree with TRBD2. Germline-derived CDR1 and CDR2 are SGHRS and YFSETQ. V shed 7 bases and J 4 bases; nucleotides not matched to a gene: 6. The CDR3 consists of 13 residues. Written as DNA, the CDR3 is TGCGCCAGCGGTACGGGAGGGGTAGAGACCCAGTACTTC. Translated, it gives CASGTGGVETQYF. The entire variable domain, with the rest obtained from reference TRBV5-1 and TRBJ2-5, is as follows: KAGVTQTPRYLIKTRGQQVTLSCSPISGHRSVSWYQQTPGQGLQFLFEYFSETQRNKGNFPGRFSGRQFSNSRSEMNVSTLELGDSALYLCASGTGGVETQYFGPGTRLLVL.

V is TRBV20-1 and J is TRBJ2-7; 9 positions agree with TRBD1. The CDR3 is made up of 15 amino acids. J was trimmed by 5 bases and V by 0 bases; bases with no gene match: 8. CDR1 and CDR2 (germline): DFQATT, SNEGSKA (reference sequence). CDR3 amino acids: CSARDSNRGRDEQYF. The CDR3 DNA reads as TGCAGTGCTAGAGATTCAAACAGGGGGCGGGACGAGCAGTACTTC.

This clonotype appeared a few times. This chain connects TRBV4-1 to TRBJ2-1; D gene ambiguous. The germline CDR1 and CDR2 sequences are MGHRA and YSYEKL. V lost 0 bases and J 9 bases, leaving 15 bases between the germline ends. The CDR3 covers 15 residues. The CDR3 sequence is CASSQDYNPHSEQFF. DNA for the CDR3: TGCGCCAGCAGCCAAGACTACAACCCCCACAGTGAGCAGTTCTTC.

This clonotype was seen at least ten times. CDR3 protein: CASSWDGEKSNQPQHF. The DNA for the CDR3 is TGTGCCAGCAGTTGGGACGGCGAAAAAAGCAATCAGCCCCAGCATTTT. V is TRBV6-1 and J is TRBJ1-5, with a weak D call TRBD1 (5 bases). CDR3 length: 16 amino acids. Germline CDR1 MNHNS, CDR2 SASEGT. The germline V and J ends were trimmed by 5 bases and 1 base, with 15 bases remaining between them.